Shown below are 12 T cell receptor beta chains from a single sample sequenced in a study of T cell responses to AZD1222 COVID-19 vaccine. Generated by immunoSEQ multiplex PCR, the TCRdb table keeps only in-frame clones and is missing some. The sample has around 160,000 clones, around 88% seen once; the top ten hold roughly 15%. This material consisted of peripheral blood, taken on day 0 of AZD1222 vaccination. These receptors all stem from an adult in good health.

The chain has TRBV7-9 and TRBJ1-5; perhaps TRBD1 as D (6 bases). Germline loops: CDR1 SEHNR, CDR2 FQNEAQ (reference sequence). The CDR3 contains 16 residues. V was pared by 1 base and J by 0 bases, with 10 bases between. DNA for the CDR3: TGTGCCAGCAGCTTAGGGGACACTTATAGCAATCAGCCCCAGCATTTT. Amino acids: CASSLGDTYSNQPQHF. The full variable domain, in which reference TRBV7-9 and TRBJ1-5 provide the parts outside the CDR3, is DTGVSQNPRHKITKRGQNVTFRCDPISEHNRLYWYRQTLGQGPEFLTYFQNEAQLEKSRLLSDRFSAERPKGSFSTLEIQRTEQGDSAMYLCASSLGDTYSNQPQHFGDGTRLSIL.

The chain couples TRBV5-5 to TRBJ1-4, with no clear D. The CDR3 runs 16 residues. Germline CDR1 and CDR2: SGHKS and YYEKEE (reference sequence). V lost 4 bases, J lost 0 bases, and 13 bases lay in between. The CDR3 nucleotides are TGTGCCAGCAGCCGGCAAATGCTTGCAACTAATGAAAAACTGTTTTTT. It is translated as CASSRQMLATNEKLFF.

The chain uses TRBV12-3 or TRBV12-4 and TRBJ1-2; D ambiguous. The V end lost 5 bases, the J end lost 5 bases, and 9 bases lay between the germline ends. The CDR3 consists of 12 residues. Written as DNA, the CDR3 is TGTGCCAGCAGTCTACAACTATATGGCTACACCTTC. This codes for CASSLQLYGYTF.

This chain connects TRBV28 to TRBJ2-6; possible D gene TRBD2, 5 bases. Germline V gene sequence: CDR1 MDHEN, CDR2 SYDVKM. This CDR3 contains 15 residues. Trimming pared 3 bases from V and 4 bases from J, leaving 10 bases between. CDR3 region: CASSFSGNGANVLTF. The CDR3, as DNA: TGTGCCAGCAGTTTTTCGGGGAACGGGGCCAACGTCCTGACTTTC.

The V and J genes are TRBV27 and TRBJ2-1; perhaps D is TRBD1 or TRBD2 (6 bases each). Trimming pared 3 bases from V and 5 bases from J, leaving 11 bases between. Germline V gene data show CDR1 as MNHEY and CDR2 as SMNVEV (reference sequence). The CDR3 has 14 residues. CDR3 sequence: CASSFRGVDNEQFF. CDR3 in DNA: TGTGCCAGCAGTTTTAGGGGGGTCGACAATGAGCAGTTCTTC.

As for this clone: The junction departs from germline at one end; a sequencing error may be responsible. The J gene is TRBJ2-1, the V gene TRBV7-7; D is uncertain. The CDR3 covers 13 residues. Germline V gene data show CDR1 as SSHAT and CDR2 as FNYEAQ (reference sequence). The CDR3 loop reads CASSQDGHTEQFF. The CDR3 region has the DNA TGTGCTAGCAGCCAGGACGGTCATACGGAGCAGTTCTTC.

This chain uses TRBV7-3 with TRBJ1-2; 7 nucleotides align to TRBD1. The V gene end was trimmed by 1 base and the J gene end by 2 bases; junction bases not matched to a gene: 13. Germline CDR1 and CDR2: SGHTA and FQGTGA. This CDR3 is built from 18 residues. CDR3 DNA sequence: TGTGCCAGCAGCTTAATTGCGGCCTGGACAGGACCGAACTATGGCTACACCTTC. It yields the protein CASSLIAAWTGPNYGYTF.

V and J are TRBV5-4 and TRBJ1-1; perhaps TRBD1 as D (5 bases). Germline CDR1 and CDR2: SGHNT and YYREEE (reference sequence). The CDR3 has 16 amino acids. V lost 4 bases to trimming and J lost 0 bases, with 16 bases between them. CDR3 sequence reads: CASSPHGGGMNTEAFF. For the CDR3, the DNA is TGTGCCAGCAGCCCCCACGGGGGGGGAATGAACACTGAAGCTTTCTTT.

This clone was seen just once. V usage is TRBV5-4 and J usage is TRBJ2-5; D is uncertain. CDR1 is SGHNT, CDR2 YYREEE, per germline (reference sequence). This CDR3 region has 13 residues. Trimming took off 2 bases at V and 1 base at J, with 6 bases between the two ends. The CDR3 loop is CASSLNTQETQYF. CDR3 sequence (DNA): TGTGCCAGCAGCTTAAATACCCAAGAGACCCAGTACTTC.

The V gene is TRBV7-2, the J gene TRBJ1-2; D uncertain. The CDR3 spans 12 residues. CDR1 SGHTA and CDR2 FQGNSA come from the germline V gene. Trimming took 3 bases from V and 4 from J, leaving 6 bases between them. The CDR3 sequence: CASSFSSYGYTF. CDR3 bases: TGTGCCAGCAGCTTCTCGTCCTATGGCTACACCTTC. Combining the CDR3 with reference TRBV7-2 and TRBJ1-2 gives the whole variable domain GAGVSQSPSNKVTEKGKDVELRCDPISGHTALYWYRQSLGQGLEFLIYFQGNSAPDKSGLPSDRFSAERTGGSVSTLTIQRTQQEDSAVYLCASSFSSYGYTFGSGTRLTVV.

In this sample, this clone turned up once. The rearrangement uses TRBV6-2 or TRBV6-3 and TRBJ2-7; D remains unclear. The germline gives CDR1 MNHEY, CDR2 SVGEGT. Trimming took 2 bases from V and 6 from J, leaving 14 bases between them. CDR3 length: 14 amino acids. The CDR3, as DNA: TGTGCCAGCAGTTACGCCCTCGCAAGAAGCGAGCAGTACTTC. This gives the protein CASSYALARSEQYF.

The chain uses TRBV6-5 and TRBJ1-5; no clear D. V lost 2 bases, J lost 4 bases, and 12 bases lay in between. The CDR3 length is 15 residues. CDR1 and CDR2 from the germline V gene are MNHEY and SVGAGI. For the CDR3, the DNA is TGTGCCAGCAGTTACCGGCCCCGGGGAAATCAGCCCCAGCATTTT. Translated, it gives CASSYRPRGNQPQHF.